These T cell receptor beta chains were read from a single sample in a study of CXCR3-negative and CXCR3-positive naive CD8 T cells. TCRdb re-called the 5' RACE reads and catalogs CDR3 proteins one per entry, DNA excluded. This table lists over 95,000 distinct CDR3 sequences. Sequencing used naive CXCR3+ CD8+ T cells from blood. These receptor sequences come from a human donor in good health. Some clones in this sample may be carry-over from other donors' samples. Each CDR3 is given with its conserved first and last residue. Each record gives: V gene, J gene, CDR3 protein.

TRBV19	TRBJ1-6	CASKRTENSPLHF
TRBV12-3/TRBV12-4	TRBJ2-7	CASSPGVYSYEQYF
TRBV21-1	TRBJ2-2	CASGYESTGELFF
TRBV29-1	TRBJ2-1	CSVDPVSSYNEQFF
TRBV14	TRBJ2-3	CASSLGTSGSTDTQYF
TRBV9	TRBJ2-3	CASSTWTSGTTDTQYF
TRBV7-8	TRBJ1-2	CAISLVFGTAYGYTF
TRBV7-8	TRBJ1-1	CASSLYPSGVNTEAFF
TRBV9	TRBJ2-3	CASSVGTDTQYF
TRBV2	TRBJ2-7	CASSDSVTSYEQYF
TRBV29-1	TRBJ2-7	CSVEQGPEQYF
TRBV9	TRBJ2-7	CASSPTLAHEQYF
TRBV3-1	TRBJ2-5	CASSRSRLGIKETQYF
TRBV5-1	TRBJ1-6	CASSFGYGQTYNSPLHF
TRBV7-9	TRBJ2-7	CASSLGLAGDEQYF
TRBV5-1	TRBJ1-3	CASSLNWGNTIYF
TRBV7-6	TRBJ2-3	CASSLGGETDTQYF